These T cell receptor beta chains were read from a single sample in a study of tumor and adjacent non-tumor tissue in lung cancer. In TCRdb, the multiplex PCR reads were re-called with MiXCR into one record per CDR3 protein. The repertoire holds roughly 120,000 distinct CDR3 sequences, with 60% to 70% as singletons. The material sequenced was distant non-tumor lung tissue. These receptor sequences come from a man aged 55 to 70 with non-small cell lung cancer. The CDR3 runs from the conserved cysteine through the conserved F or W. Each record gives: D gene, V gene, CDR3 length, J gene, clone size, CDR3 protein, CDR3 DNA. The D gene is left open where the match is weak. For some rows the clone size is stated as once, few or many, or as a class when expanded; others skip it.

NA	TRBV12-3/TRBV12-4	16	TRBJ2-2	NA	CASCPLSGANAGELFF	TGTGCCAGCTGTCCCCTGAGCGGCGCGAACGCCGGGGAGCTGTTTTTT
TRBD1	TRBV20-1	15	TRBJ2-1	NA	CSVRSRDRGGHEQFF	TGCAGTGTTAGATCCCGGGACAGGGGAGGCCATGAGCAGTTCTTC
NA	TRBV6-2/TRBV6-3	15	TRBJ2-1	NA	CASSLPGTMGNEQFF	TGTGCCAGCAGTTTGCCCGGGACAATGGGAAATGAGCAGTTCTTC
NA	TRBV11-2	14	TRBJ2-4	NA	CASSLETRVNIQYF	TGTGCAAGCAGCTTAGAAACAAGGGTGAACATTCAGTACTTC
NA	TRBV11-2	12	TRBJ2-6	NA	CASTSGANAMTF	TGTGCCAGCACCTCGGGGGCCAACGCCATGACTTTC
NA	TRBV11-3	16	TRBJ2-3	NA	CDSRPMVRSSTDTQYF	TGTGACAGCAGACCGATGGTTAGATCTAGCACAGATACGCAGTATTTT
NA	TRBV4-2	14	TRBJ1-2	NA	CASSLGTTNYGYTF	TGTGCCAGCTCCTTGGGGACAACTAACTATGGCTACACCTTC
NA	TRBV11-2	16	TRBJ2-4	medium-sized	CASSLKPDKAKNIQYF	TGTGCCAGCAGCTTAAAGCCAGATAAAGCCAAAAACATTCAGTACTTC
NA	TRBV6-5	17	TRBJ1-3	many	CASSKKTVGVSGNTIYF	TGTGCCAGCAGTAAAAAAACGGTGGGGGTCTCTGGAAACACCATATATTTT
NA	TRBV29-1	12	TRBJ2-5	many	CSGRSGMETQYF	TGCAGCGGGCGGTCAGGGATGGAGACCCAGTACTTC
NA	TRBV11-1	14	TRBJ2-7	NA	CASNFTGGAYEQYF	TGTGCCAGCAACTTTACCGGTGGCGCCTACGAGCAGTACTTC
NA	TRBV20-1	13	TRBJ1-2	few	CSASLPGSYGYTF	TGCAGTGCTAGTCTCCCTGGTAGCTATGGCTACACCTTC
NA	TRBV6-2/TRBV6-3	14	TRBJ1-6	NA	CASTPVLMNSPLHF	TGTGCCTCTACTCCAGTGCTTATGAACTCACCCCTCCACTTT
NA	TRBV4-3	16	TRBJ2-1	many	CASSQDYGEAYNEQFF	TGCGCCAGCAGCCAAGATTATGGGGAGGCCTACAATGAGCAGTTCTTC
NA	TRBV20-1	14	TRBJ1-4	many	CSARGVSGDEKLFF	TGCAGTGCTAGAGGCGTATCTGGGGATGAAAAACTGTTTTTT
NA	TRBV5-6	15	TRBJ1-5	NA	CASGFETGLSQPQHF	TGTGCCAGCGGCTTTGAGACAGGATTGAGTCAGCCCCAGCATTTT
NA	TRBV4-3	16	TRBJ2-2	NA	CASSQDRRNLAGELSF	TGCGCCAGCAGCCAAGATCGGAGGAATCTTGCTGGGGAGCTGTCTTTT
NA	TRBV6-5	15	TRBJ2-1	NA	CASSYGATNYNDQFF	TGTGCCAGCAGTTACGGCGCAACCAACTACAATGACCAGTTCTTC
NA	TRBV5-1	14	TRBJ1-1	NA	CASSLDMDITEASF	TGCGCCAGCAGCTTGGATATGGATATCACTGAAGCTTCCTTT
NA	TRBV28	13	TRBJ2-7	many	CASSFVEGYEQYF	TGTGCCAGCAGTTTTGTTGAAGGCTACGAGCAGTACTTC
NA	TRBV4-1	16	TRBJ1-1	NA	CASSRSAPGSNIEAFF	TGCGCCAGCAGCCGATCGGCCCCGGGTTCAAACATTGAAGCTTTCTTT
NA	TRBV5-8	13	TRBJ1-2	NA	CANSMDINYGYTF	TGTGCCAACAGCATGGACATTAACTATGGCTACACCTTC
TRBD1	TRBV11-2	15	TRBJ2-3	NA	CASSHPRQGTDAQYF	TGTGCCAGCAGCCATCCGAGACAGGGGACAGATGCGCAGTATTTT
NA	TRBV6-6	11	TRBJ2-5	once	CASSEPETQYF	TGTGCTAGCAGCGAACCAGAGACCCAGTACTTC
NA	TRBV12-3/TRBV12-4	14	TRBJ1-1	NA	CASNLGGMNTEACF	TGTGCCAGCAATTTAGGGGGTATGAACACTGAAGCTTGCTTT
NA	TRBV7-3	12	TRBJ2-2	few	CASSLIPGELFF	TGTGCCAGCAGCTTAATTCCCGGGGAGCTGTTTTTT
TRBD1	TRBV5-6	14	TRBJ1-2	many	CASSLESGGVRYTF	TGTGCCAGCAGCTTGGAGTCAGGGGGCGTACGCTACACCTTC
NA	TRBV6-5	13	TRBJ1-1	NA	CTSTGTMNTEAFF	TGTACCAGCACCGGGACAATGAACACTGAAGCTTTCTTT
TRBD2	TRBV5-6	17	TRBJ2-5	NA	CASSYAPSGVGGEIQYF	TGTGCAAGCAGTTATGCCCCTAGCGGAGTGGGAGGGGAGATCCAGTACTTC
TRBD1	TRBV6-1	16	TRBJ1-1	many	CASRPEGAGFPFEAFF	TGTGCCAGCAGGCCTGAGGGGGCGGGTTTCCCATTCGAAGCTTTCTTT
TRBD1	TRBV6-6	17	TRBJ2-1	many	CASRPRDRVSSYNEQFF	TGTGCCAGCAGACCCCGGGACAGGGTGAGCTCCTACAATGAGCAGTTCTTC